A selection of T cell receptor beta chains follows, all from one sample in a study of liver allograft versus peripheral blood T cells. TCRdb itself ran the reads through MiXCR, one entry per CDR3 protein. This sample has about 5,600 distinct CDR3 sequences, with more than 13% found just once. These receptors all come from a human patient who had a liver transplant. Some T cells may trace back to the graft donor. CDR3s include the opening cysteine and the closing phenylalanine or tryptophan. The order of the fields is CDR3 length, V gene, clone size, D gene, J gene, CDR3 protein, CDR3 DNA. D genes are given only for firm matches. For some rows the clone size is stated as once, few or many, or as a class when expanded; others skip it.

14	TRBV15	medium-sized	-	TRBJ1-2	CATSQSSRDYGYTF	TGTGCCACCAGCCAGTCCAGCAGAGACTATGGCTACACCTTC
13	TRBV6-5	medium-sized	-	TRBJ1-5	CASGKIGNQPQHF	TGTGCCAGCGGGAAGATTGGCAATCAGCCCCAGCATTTT
14	TRBV12-3/TRBV12-4	few	-	TRBJ1-5	CASSLREGSQPQHF	TGTGCCAGCAGCCTCCGTGAGGGAAGTCAGCCCCAGCATTTT
18	TRBV20-1	-	TRBD1	TRBJ1-5	CSAHSRDRGSYSNQPQHF	TGCAGTGCTCACTCCCGGGACAGGGGTTCGTATAGCAATCAGCCCCAGCATTTT
13	TRBV2	-	-	TRBJ1-1	CASTRWPNTEAFF	TGTGCCAGCACCCGTTGGCCGAACACTGAAGCTTTCTTT
12	TRBV19	medium-sized	-	TRBJ1-1	CASSLGSSKAFF	TGTGCCAGTAGTCTGGGCTCCTCCAAGGCTTTCTTT
15	TRBV5-4	medium-sized	-	TRBJ1-2	CASSPKGATNYGYTF	TGTGCCAGCAGCCCCAAAGGGGCAACGAACTATGGCTACACCTTC
13	TRBV20-1	few	TRBD1	TRBJ1-2	CSAREGALRGYTF	TGCAGTGCTAGGGAGGGGGCGCTTCGCGGCTACACCTTC
13	TRBV5-4	-	-	TRBJ2-7	CASSLEQGYEQYF	TGTGCCAGCAGCTTAGAACAAGGCTACGAGCAGTACTTC
13	TRBV6-1	large	-	TRBJ1-1	CASRLVLNTEAFF	TGTGCCAGCCGCCTCGTACTGAACACTGAAGCTTTCTTT
14	TRBV18	-	-	TRBJ2-7	CASSPREGFYEQYF	TGTGCCAGCTCACCACGAGAGGGCTTCTACGAGCAGTACTTC
15	TRBV28	medium-sized	-	TRBJ2-7	CASSHRPIPAYEQYF	TGTGCCAGCAGTCACCGTCCGATCCCAGCCTACGAGCAGTACTTC
15	TRBV29-1	large	-	TRBJ1-1	CSVEDPEMGSTEAFF	TGCAGCGTTGAAGATCCAGAAATGGGGAGCACTGAAGCTTTCTTT
14	TRBV18	medium-sized	TRBD1	TRBJ1-1	CASSPDRGWTEAFF	TGTGCCAGCTCCCCTGACAGGGGGTGGACTGAAGCTTTCTTT
12	TRBV28	-	-	TRBJ1-2	CASALSNYGYTF	TGTGCCAGCGCATTATCTAACTATGGCTACACCTTC
16	TRBV30	-	TRBD2	TRBJ2-3	CAADFGASGTLDTQYF	TGTGCCGCCGATTTTGGGGCTAGCGGAACCCTAGATACGCAGTATTTT
12	TRBV15	few	-	TRBJ2-7	CATSKGEGAQYF	TGTGCCACCAGCAAGGGGGAAGGAGCGCAGTACTTC
12	TRBV12-3/TRBV12-4	few	TRBD1	TRBJ1-2	CATGTGEGGYTF	TGTGCCACGGGGACAGGGGAGGGTGGCTACACCTTC
15	TRBV6-5	medium-sized	TRBD1	TRBJ1-2	CASRDPGQGNYGYTF	TGTGCCAGCAGAGATCCGGGACAGGGTAACTATGGCTACACCTTC
14	TRBV5-4	medium-sized	-	TRBJ1-1	CASRLPDGNTEAFF	TGTGCCAGCAGACTCCCGGACGGGAACACTGAAGCTTTCTTT
17	TRBV6-2/TRBV6-3	many	TRBD1	TRBJ2-1	CASSYILTGFSYNEQFF	TGTGCCAGCAGTTACATCCTGACAGGGTTCTCCTACAATGAGCAGTTCTTC
14	TRBV7-9	-	-	TRBJ2-3	CASSRAGGTDTQYF	TGTGCCAGCAGCCGGGCAGGGGGCACAGATACGCAGTATTTT
14	TRBV7-9	few	-	TRBJ1-3	CASSLPGTGNTIYF	TGTGCCAGCAGCTTACCAGGAACGGGAAACACCATATATTTT
11	TRBV6-6	medium-sized	-	TRBJ1-2	CASLALYGYTF	TGTGCCAGCCTCGCCCTCTATGGCTACACCTTC
14	TRBV7-9	-	TRBD1	TRBJ1-4	CASSIQGAREKLFF	TGTGCCAGCAGCATACAGGGGGCGCGTGAAAAACTGTTTTTT